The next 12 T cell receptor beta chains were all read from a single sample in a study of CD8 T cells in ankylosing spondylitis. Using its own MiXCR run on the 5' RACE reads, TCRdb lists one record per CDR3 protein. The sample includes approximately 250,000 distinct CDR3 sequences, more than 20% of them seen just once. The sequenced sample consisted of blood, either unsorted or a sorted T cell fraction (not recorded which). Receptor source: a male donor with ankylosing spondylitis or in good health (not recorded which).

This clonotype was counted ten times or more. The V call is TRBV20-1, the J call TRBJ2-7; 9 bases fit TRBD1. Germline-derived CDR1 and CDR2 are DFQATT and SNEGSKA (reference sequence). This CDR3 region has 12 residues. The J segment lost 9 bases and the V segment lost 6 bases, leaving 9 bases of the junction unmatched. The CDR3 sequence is CSARGQGLLQYF. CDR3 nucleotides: TGCAGTGCAAGGGGACAGGGACTCTTGCAGTACTTC.

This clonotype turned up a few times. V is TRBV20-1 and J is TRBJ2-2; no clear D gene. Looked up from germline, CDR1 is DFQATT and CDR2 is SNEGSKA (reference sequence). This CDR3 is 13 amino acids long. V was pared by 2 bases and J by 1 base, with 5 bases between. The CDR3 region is CSARKQNTGELFF. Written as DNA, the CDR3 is TGCAGTGCTAGAAAACAGAACACCGGGGAGCTGTTTTTT.

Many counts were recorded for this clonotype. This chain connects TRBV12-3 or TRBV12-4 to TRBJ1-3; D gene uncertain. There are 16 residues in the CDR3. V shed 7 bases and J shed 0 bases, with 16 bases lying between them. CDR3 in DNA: TGTGCCAGCATCTGGCTTCCCGCCGACTCTGGAAACACCATATATTTT. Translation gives CASIWLPADSGNTIYF.

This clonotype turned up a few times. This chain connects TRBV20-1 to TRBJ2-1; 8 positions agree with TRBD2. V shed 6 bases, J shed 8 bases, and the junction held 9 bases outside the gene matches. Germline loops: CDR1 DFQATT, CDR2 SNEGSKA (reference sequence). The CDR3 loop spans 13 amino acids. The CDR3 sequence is CSAREVAGYEQFF. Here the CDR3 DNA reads TGCAGTGCCCGGGAGGTAGCGGGGTATGAGCAGTTCTTC.

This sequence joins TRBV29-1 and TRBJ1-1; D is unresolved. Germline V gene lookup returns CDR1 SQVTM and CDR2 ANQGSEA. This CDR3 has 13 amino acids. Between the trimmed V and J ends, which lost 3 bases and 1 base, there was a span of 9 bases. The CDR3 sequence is CSVDSQKNTEAFF. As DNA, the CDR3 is TGCAGCGTTGATAGTCAGAAGAACACTGAAGCTTTCTTT.

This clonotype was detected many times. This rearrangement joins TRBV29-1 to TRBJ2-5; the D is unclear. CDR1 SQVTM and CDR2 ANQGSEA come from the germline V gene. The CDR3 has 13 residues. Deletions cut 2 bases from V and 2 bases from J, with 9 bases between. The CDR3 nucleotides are TGCAGCGTTGAATTGTGGCAACAAGAGACCCAGTACTTC. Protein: CSVELWQQETQYF. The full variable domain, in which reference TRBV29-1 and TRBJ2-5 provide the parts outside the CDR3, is SAVISQKPSRDICQRGTSLTIQCQVDSQVTMMFWYRQQPGQSLTLIATANQGSEATYESGFVIDKFPISRPNLTFSTLTVSNMSPEDSSIYLCSVELWQQETQYFGPGTRLLVL.

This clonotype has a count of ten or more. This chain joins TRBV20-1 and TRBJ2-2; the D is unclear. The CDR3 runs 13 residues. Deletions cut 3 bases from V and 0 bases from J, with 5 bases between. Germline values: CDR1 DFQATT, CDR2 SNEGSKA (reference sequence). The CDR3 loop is CSASTTNTGELFF. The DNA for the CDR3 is TGCAGTGCTAGCACAACGAACACCGGGGAGCTGTTTTTT.

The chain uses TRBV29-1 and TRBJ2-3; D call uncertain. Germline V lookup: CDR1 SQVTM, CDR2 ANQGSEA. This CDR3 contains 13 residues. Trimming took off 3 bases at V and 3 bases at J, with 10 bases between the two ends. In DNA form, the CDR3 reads TGCAGCGTTGAGCGCCGGCGGACAGATACGCAGTATTTT. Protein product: CSVERRRTDTQYF.

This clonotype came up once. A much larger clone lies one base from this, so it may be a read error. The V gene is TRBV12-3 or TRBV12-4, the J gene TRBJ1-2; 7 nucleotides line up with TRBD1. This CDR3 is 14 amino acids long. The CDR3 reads CASRSGTAYYGYSF. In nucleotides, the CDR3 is TGTGCCAGCAGATCTGGGACAGCCTACTATGGCTACAGCTTC.

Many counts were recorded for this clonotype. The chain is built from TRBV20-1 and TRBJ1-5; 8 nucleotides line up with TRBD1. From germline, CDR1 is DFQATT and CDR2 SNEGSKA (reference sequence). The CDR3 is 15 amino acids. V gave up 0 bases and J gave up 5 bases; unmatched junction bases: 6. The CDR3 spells CSAREGAGGHQPQHF. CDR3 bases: TGCAGTGCTAGAGAAGGAGCAGGGGGCCATCAGCCCCAGCATTTT.

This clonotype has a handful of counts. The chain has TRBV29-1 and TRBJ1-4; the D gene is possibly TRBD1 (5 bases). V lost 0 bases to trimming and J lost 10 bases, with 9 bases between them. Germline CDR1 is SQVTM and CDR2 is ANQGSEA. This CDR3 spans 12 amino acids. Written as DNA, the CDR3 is TGCAGCGTTGAAGATGGAAGGGGAAAACTGTTTTTT. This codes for CSVEDGRGKLFF. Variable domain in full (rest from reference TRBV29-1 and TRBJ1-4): SAVISQKPSRDICQRGTSLTIQCQVDSQVTMMFWYRQQPGQSLTLIATANQGSEATYESGFVIDKFPISRPNLTFSTLTVSNMSPEDSSIYLCSVEDGRGKLFFGSGTQLSVL.

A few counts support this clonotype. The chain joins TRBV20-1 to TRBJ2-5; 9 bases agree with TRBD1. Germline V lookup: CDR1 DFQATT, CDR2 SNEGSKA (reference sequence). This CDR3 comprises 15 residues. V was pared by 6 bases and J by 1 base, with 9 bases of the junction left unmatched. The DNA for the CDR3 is TGCAGTGCAATTGGACAGGGGACTGTCCAAGAGACCCAGTACTTC. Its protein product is CSAIGQGTVQETQYF.